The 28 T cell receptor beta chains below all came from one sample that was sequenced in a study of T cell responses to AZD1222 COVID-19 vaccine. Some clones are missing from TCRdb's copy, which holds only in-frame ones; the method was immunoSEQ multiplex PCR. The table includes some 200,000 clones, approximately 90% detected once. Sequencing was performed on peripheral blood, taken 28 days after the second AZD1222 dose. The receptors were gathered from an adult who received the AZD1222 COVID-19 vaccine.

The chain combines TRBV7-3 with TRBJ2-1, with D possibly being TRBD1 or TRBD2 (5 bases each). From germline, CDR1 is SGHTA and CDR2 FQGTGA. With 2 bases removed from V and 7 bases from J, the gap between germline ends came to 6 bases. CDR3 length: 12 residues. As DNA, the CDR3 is TGTGCCAGCAGCTTAGAGGGGAATGAGCAGTTCTTC. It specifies CASSLEGNEQFF.

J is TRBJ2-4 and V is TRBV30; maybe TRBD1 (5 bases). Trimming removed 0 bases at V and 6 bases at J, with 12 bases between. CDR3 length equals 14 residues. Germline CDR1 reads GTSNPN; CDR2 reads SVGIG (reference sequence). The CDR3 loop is CAWSVLGQGNIQYF. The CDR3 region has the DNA TGTGCCTGGAGTGTACTTGGGCAGGGAAACATTCAGTACTTC.

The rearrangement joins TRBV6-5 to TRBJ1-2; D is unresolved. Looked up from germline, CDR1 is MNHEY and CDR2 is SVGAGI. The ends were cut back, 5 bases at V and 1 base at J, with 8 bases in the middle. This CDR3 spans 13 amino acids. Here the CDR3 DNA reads TGTGCCAGCAGTCCGAGAGATAACTATGGCTACACCTTC. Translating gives CASSPRDNYGYTF.

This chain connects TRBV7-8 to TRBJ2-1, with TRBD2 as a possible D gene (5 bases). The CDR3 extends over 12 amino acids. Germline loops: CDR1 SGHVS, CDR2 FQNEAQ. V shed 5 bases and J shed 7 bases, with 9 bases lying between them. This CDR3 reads CASSLTGNEQFF. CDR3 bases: TGTGCCAGCAGCCTCACGGGGAATGAGCAGTTCTTC.

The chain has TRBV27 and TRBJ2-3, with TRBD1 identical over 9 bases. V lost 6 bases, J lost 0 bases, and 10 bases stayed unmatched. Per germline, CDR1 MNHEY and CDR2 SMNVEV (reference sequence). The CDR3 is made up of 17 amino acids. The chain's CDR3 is CASSPRQGGVSTDTQYF. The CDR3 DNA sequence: TGTGCCAGCAGCCCTCGACAGGGGGGAGTTAGCACAGATACGCAGTATTTT.

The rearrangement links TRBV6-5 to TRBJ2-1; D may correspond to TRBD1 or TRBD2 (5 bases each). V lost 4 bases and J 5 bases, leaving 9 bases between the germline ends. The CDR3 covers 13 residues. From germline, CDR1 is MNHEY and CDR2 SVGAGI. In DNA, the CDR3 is TGTGCCAGCAGTTGGGACCGTCACAATGAGCAGTTCTTC. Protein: CASSWDRHNEQFF.

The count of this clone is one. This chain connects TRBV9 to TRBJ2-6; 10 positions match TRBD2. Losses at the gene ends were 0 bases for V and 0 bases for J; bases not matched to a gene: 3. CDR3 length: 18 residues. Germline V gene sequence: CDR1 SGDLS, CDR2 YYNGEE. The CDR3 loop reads CASSVGASGGSGANVLTF. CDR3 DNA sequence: TGTGCCAGCAGCGTAGGGGCTAGCGGGGGCTCTGGGGCCAACGTCCTGACTTTC.

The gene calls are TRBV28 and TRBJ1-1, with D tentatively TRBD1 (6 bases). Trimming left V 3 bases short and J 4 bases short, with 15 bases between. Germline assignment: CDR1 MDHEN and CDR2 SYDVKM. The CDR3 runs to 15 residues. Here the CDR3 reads CASSFVGGGSTEAFF. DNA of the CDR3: TGTGCCAGCAGTTTTGTTGGGGGGGGCTCCACTGAAGCTTTCTTT.

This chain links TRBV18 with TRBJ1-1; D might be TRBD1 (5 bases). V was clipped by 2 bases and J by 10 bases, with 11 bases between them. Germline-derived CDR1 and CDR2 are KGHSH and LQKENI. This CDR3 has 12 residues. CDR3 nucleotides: TGTGCCAGCTCACCAGACGGGGGATCAGCTTTCTTT. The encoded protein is CASSPDGGSAFF.

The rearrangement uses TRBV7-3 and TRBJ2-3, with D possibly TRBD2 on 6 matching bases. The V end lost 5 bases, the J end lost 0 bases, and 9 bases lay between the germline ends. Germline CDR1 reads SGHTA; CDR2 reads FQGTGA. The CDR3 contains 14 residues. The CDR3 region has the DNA TGTGCCAGCAGCCCCGGGACTAGCACAGATACGCAGTATTTT. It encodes CASSPGTSTDTQYF.

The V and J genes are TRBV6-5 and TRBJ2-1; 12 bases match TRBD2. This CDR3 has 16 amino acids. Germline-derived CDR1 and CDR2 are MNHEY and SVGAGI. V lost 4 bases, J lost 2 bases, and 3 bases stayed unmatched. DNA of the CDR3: TGTGCCAGCAGTTCCCTAGCGGGAGGGCCCTACAATGAGCAGTTCTTC. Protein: CASSSLAGGPYNEQFF.

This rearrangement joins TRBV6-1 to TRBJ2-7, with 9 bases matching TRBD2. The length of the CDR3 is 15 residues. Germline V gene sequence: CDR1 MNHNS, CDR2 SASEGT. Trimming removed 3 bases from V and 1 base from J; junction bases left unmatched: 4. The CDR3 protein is CASSDEAGGSYEQYF. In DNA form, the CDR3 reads TGTGCCAGCAGTGATGAGGCGGGAGGGTCCTACGAGCAGTACTTC.

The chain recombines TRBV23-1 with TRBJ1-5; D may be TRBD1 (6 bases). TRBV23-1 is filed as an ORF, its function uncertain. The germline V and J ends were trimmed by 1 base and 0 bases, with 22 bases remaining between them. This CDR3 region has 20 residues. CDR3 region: CASSQYNGTGTLTSNQPQHF. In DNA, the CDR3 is TGCGCCAGCAGTCAATATAACGGAACAGGGACCTTAACTAGCAATCAGCCCCAGCATTTT.

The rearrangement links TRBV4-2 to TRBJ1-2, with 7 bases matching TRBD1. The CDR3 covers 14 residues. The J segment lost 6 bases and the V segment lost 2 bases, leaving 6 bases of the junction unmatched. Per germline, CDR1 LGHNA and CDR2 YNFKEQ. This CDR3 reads CASSQPDRVNGYTF. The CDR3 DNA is TGTGCCAGCAGCCAACCCGACAGGGTAAATGGCTACACCTTC.

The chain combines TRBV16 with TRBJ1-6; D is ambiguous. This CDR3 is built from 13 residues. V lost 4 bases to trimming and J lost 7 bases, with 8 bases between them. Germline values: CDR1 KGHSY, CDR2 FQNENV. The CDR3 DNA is TGTGCCAGCAGCCCCTCTCGAAATTCACCCCTCCACTTT. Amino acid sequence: CASSPSRNSPLHF. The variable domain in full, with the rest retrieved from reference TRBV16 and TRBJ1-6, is GEEVAQTPKHLVRGEGQKAKLYCAPIKGHSYVFWYQQVLKNEFKFLISFQNENVFDETGMPKERFSAKCLPNSPCSLEIQATKLEDSAVYFCASSPSRNSPLHFGNGTRLTVT.

The CDR3 protein is CASSPGQGRTYEQYF. In DNA form, the CDR3 reads TGTGCCAGCAGCCCAGGACAGGGTCGGACCTACGAGCAGTACTTC. The chain uses TRBV28 and TRBJ2-7; 8 bases are shared with TRBD1. Germline V gene data show CDR1 as MDHEN and CDR2 as SYDVKM. J gave up 2 bases and V 6 bases, and 9 bases lay outside the gene matches. There are 15 residues in the CDR3. Using reference TRBV28 and TRBJ2-7 for the parts outside the CDR3, the full variable domain is DVKVTQSSRYLVKRTGEKVFLECVQDMDHENMFWYRQDPGLGLRLIYFSYDVKMKEKGDIPEGYSVSREKKERFSLILESASTNQTSMYLCASSPGQGRTYEQYFGPGTRLTVT.

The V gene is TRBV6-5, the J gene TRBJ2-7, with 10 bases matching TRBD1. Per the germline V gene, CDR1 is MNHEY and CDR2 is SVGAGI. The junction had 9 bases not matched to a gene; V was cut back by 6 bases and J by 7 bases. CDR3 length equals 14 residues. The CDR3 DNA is TGTGCCAGCAGGTCTGGGACAGGGGTGGGAGAGCAGTACTTC. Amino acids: CASRSGTGVGEQYF.

DNA of the CDR3: TGTGCCAGCAGTGACGAGTACCGAGCGAACTATGGCTACACCTTC. Amino acid sequence: CASSDEYRANYGYTF. V gene TRBV6-4 combines with J gene TRBJ1-2; D remains ambiguous. This CDR3 is built from 15 residues. The V and J ends lost 2 bases and 2 bases respectively, with 12 bases between them. Germline loops: CDR1 MRHNA, CDR2 SNTAGT.

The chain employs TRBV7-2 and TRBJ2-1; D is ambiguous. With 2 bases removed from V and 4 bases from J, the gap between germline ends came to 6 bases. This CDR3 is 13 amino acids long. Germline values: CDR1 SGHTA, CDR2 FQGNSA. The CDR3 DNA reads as TGTGCCAGCAGCTTATCGACTTACAATGAGCAGTTCTTC. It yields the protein CASSLSTYNEQFF.

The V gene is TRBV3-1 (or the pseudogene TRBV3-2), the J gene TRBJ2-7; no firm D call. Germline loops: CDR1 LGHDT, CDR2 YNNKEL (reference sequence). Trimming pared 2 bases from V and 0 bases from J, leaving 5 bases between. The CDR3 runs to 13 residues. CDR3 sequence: CASSQIISYEQYF. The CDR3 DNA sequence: TGTGCCAGCAGCCAAATAATCTCCTACGAGCAGTACTTC.

The CDR3 nucleotides are TGTGCCAGCAGCTTGGAGGGCGGTGGGGGGAACTATGGCTACACCTTC. It yields the protein CASSLEGGGGNYGYTF. This rearrangement joins TRBV5-4 to TRBJ1-2; D might be TRBD1 (5 bases). V was trimmed by 0 bases and J by 2 bases, leaving 14 bases between them. The CDR3 extends over 16 amino acids. The V gene's germline CDR1 is SGHNT and CDR2 YYREEE (reference sequence).

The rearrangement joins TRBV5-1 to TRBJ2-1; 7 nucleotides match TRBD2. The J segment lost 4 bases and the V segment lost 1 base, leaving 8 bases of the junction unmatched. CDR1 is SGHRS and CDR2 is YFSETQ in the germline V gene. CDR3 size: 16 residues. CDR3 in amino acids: CASSLSGGSLYNEQFF. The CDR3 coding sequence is TGCGCCAGCAGCTTGTCCGGCGGGAGTCTATACAATGAGCAGTTCTTC.

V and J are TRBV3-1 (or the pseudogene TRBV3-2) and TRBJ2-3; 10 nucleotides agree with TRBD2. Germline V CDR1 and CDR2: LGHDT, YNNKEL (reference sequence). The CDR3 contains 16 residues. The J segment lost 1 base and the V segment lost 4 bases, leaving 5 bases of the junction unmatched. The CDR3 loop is CASSLLAGEGTDTQYF. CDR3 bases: TGTGCCAGCAGCCTCCTAGCGGGAGAGGGCACAGATACGCAGTATTTT.

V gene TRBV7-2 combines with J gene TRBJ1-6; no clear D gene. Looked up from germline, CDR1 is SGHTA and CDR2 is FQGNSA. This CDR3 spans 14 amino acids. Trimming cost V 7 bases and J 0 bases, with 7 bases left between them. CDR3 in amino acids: CASTSRSYNSPLHF. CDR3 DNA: TGTGCCAGCACCTCCCGCTCCTATAATTCACCCCTCCACTTT.

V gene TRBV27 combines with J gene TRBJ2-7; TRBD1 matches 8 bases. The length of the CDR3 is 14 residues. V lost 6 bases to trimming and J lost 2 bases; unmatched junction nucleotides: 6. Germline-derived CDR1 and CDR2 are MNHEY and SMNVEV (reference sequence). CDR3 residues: CASSRDRLAYEQYF. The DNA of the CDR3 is TGTGCCAGCAGCAGGGACAGGCTTGCCTACGAGCAGTACTTC.

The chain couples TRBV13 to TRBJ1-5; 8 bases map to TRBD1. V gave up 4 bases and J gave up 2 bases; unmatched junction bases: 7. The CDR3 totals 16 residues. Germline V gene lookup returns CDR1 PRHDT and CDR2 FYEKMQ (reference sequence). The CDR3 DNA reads TGTGCCAGCAGCTCCTTCGGACAGGGCGGCAATCAGCCCCAGCATTTT. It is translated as CASSSFGQGGNQPQHF.

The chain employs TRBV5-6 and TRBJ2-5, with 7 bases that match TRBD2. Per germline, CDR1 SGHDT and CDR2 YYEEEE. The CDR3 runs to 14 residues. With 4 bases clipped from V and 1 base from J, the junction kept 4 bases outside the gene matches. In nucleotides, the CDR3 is TGTGCCAGCAGCGTTCGGGGGGTCCAAGAGACCCAGTACTTC. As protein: CASSVRGVQETQYF.

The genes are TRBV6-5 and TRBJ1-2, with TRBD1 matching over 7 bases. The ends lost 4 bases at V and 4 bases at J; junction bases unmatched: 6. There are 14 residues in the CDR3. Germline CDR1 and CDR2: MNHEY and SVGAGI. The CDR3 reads CASSFSGTAYGYTF. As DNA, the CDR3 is TGTGCCAGCAGTTTCTCCGGGACAGCCTATGGCTACACCTTC.